The 13 T cell receptor beta chains given below trace back to one sample, sequenced in a study of neurological immune-mediated disorders. TCRdb reprocessed the 5' RACE reads via MiXCR and lists one record per CDR3 protein. The sample holds about 62,000 distinct CDR3 sequences, around 4.7% seen once. Material: PBMCs. All receptors come from a woman aged 45 to 65 with multiple sclerosis.

V and J are TRBV7-6 and TRBJ2-2; TRBD1 or TRBD2 may be the D gene (5 bases each). Trimming removed 8 bases at V and 0 bases at J, with 10 bases between. CDR3 length equals 14 residues. Looked up from germline, CDR1 is SGHVS and CDR2 is FNYEAQ. CDR3 bases: TGTGCCAGCCAATTGGGGGCGAACACCGGGGAGCTGTTTTTT. Its protein product is CASQLGANTGELFF.

A remark on this clonotype: Relative to the germline gene, one junction end is altered; a read error may explain this. This rearrangement joins TRBV6-6 to TRBJ1-5, with no clear D. Germline CDR1 is MNHNY and CDR2 is SVGAGI (reference sequence). The CDR3 runs to 14 residues. The CDR3 DNA follows: TGTGCCAGCAAAAAAACCGATAGCAATCAGCCCCAGAATTTT. Its translation: CASKKTDSNQPQNF.

This clonotype was detected many times. This chain links TRBV7-9 with TRBJ1-2; TRBD1 might be the D (5 bases). Germline CDR1 SEHNR, CDR2 FQNEAQ (reference sequence). This CDR3 has 14 residues. The ends were cut back, 6 bases at V and 0 bases at J, with 11 bases in the middle. The CDR3 region is CASSRQTTNYGYTF. Here the CDR3 DNA reads TGTGCCAGCAGTCGACAGACGACTAACTATGGCTACACCTTC.

This clonotype was observed many times. The CDR3: CSASGLKDTQYF. The CDR3 DNA reads as TGCAGTGCTAGTGGTCTTAAGGATACGCAGTATTTT. The V gene is TRBV20-1, the J gene TRBJ2-3; D gene ambiguous. This CDR3 has 12 residues. V lost 3 bases, J lost 6 bases, and 10 bases lay in between. Per germline, CDR1 DFQATT and CDR2 SNEGSKA (reference sequence).

There are many counts of this clonotype. This chain connects TRBV4-1 to TRBJ1-5; 7 bases are a match to TRBD1. Unmatched junction bases numbered 8, after V lost 4 bases and J lost 5 bases. The CDR3 sequence is 15 residues long. Germline CDR1 reads MGHRA; CDR2 reads YSYEKL. CDR3 bases: TGCGCCAGCAGCCTCGACAGGGATCCTTATCAGCCCCAGCATTTT. Its translation is CASSLDRDPYQPQHF.

This clonotype showed up many times. V gene TRBV6-5 combines with J gene TRBJ2-5; 7 bases agree with TRBD1. J lost 1 base, V lost 8 bases, and 7 bases had no gene match. The germline gives CDR1 MNHEY, CDR2 SVGAGI. The CDR3 is made up of 14 amino acids. DNA of the CDR3: TGTGCCAGCGCCGCCGGGACAGCCCAAGAGACCCAGTACTTC. Its protein product is CASAAGTAQETQYF.

This clonotype was seen a handful of times. The CDR3 protein is CASRTSGAGTQYF. The CDR3 DNA sequence: TGTGCCAGCAGAACTAGCGGCGCTGGGACCCAGTACTTC. The rearrangement joins TRBV5-5 to TRBJ2-5; 8 positions match TRBD2. The CDR3 contains 13 residues. Germline CDR1 and CDR2: SGHKS and YYEKEE (reference sequence). Trimming removed 5 bases from V and 7 bases from J; junction bases left unmatched: 7.

This clonotype was recorded at least ten times. The gene calls are TRBV12-3 or TRBV12-4 and TRBJ1-5, with TRBD1 identical over 7 bases. The V and J ends lost 4 bases and 2 bases, in that order; junction bases with no gene match: 2. CDR3 length: 14 amino acids. The CDR3 bases are TGTGCCAGCAGTTCCGACAGGGGCAATCAGCCCCAGCATTTT. This codes for CASSSDRGNQPQHF.

In its sample, this clonotype ranks as medium-sized. The CDR3 protein is CSARDRGNSGNTIYF. In nucleotides, the CDR3 is TGCAGTGCTAGAGATCGGGGCAACTCTGGAAACACCATATATTTT. The chain links TRBV20-1 to TRBJ1-3; TRBD1 might be the D (5 bases). Trimming shortened V by 0 bases and J by 0 bases, and 9 bases separated the two germline ends. The germline V gene encodes CDR1 DFQATT and CDR2 SNEGSKA (reference sequence). CDR3 length: 15 residues.

This clonotype was counted ten times or more. The chain is built from TRBV20-1 and TRBJ1-3; 7 nucleotides align to TRBD1. The CDR3 sequence is 14 residues long. V lost 6 bases, J lost 1 base, and 6 bases stayed unmatched. CDR1 and CDR2 (germline): DFQATT, SNEGSKA (reference sequence). CDR3 in amino acids: CSASRQGSGNTIYF. The CDR3 nucleotides are TGCAGTGCCAGTAGACAGGGTTCTGGAAACACCATATATTTT.

A few counts support this clonotype. This CDR3 is CSALAGRDHQPQHF. Here the CDR3 DNA reads TGCAGTGCTTTAGCGGGACGGGATCATCAGCCCCAGCATTTT. V and J are TRBV20-1 and TRBJ1-5, with TRBD1 as a possible D gene (5 bases). Germline loops: CDR1 DFQATT, CDR2 SNEGSKA (reference sequence). Trimming shortened V by 5 bases and J by 5 bases, and 16 bases separated the two germline ends. The CDR3 totals 14 residues.

This clonotype appeared many times. The chain joins TRBV20-1 to TRBJ1-1; 10 nucleotides match TRBD1. Looked up from germline, CDR1 is DFQATT and CDR2 is SNEGSKA (reference sequence). The junction had 8 bases not matched to a gene; V was cut back by 4 bases and J by 0 bases. The CDR3 spans 16 residues. The CDR3 loop is CSAIGTGVLVNTEAFF. The CDR3, as DNA: TGCAGTGCTATCGGGACAGGGGTTTTGGTGAACACTGAAGCTTTCTTT.

CDR3 residues: CASSFYGGTSNTGELFF. CDR3 DNA sequence: TGCGCCAGCAGCTTCTATGGTGGGACTTCGAACACCGGGGAGCTGTTTTTT. V and J are TRBV5-1 and TRBJ2-2; possibly TRBD2 for D (6 bases). This CDR3 comprises 17 residues. CDR1 SGHRS and CDR2 YFSETQ come from the germline V gene. The V end was cut by 2 bases, the J end by 0 bases, with 14 bases between.